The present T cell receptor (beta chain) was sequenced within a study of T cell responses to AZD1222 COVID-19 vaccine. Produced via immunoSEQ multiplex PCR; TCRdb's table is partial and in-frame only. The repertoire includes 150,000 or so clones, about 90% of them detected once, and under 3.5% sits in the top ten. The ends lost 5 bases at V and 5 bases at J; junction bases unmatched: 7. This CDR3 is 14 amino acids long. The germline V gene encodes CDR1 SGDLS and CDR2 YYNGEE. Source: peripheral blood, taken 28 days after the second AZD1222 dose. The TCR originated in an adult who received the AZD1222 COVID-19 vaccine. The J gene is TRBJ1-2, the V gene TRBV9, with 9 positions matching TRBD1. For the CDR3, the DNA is TGTGCCAGCAGTCGGGACAGGGCCCCATATGGCTACACCTTC. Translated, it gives CASSRDRAPYGYTF.